This T cell receptor beta chain stems from a study of blood T cells in healthy people across ages. Looking at the study overall: Template switching captured about one barcoded beta molecule per two T cells. Study-wide results and limits: There was a strong correlation between TCR beta diversity and naive T cell percentage.

Germline V gene lookup returns CDR1 SGHAT and CDR2 FQDESV (reference sequence). CDR3 length equals 15 residues. Trimming cost V 2 bases and J 5 bases, with 13 bases left between them. Every donor gave 9 to 10 milliliters of peripheral blood. Each sample provided at least 6 micrograms of extracted total RNA. Concerning this clonotype itself: What it recognizes is unknown.

A J-beta primer mix and a sample-barcoded 5' primer were used in a second PCR of roughly 6 to 12 cycles. TCRdb reprocessed the 5' RACE reads via MiXCR and lists one record per CDR3 protein. The top ten clones hold 6.5% to 8% of a sample with around 1.5 million distinct CDR3 sequences, approximately 60% of them seen once. The TCR sequence derives from a young man in good health. The sample comprised blood. The chain is built from TRBV11-1 and TRBJ2-1; D remains ambiguous. The CDR3 DNA reads as TGTGCCAGCAGCTTATCCGGGTCCCCCAACAATGAGCAGTTCTTC. Residues: CASSLSGSPNNEQFF.